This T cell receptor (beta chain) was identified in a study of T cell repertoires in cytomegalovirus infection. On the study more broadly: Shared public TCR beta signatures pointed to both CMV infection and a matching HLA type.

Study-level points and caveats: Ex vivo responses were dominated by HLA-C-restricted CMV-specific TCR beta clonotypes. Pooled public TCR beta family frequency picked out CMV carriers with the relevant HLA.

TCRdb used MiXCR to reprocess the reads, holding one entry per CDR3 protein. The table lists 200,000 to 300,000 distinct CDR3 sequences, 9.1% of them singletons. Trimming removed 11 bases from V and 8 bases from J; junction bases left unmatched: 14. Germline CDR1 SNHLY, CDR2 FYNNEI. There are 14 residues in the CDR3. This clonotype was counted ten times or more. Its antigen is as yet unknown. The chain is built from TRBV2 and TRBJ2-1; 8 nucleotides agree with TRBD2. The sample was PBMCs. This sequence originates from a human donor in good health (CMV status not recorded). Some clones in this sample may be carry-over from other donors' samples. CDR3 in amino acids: CASTRVGGGDEQFF. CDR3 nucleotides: TGTGCCTCTACAAGAGTCGGGGGGGGCGATGAGCAGTTCTTC.